These 9 T cell receptor beta chains were sequenced from one sample in a study of blood T cells in healthy people across ages. Sample-barcoded 5' priming and a J-beta primer mix drove a second PCR of about 7 to 11 cycles. TCRdb processed the 5' RACE reads anew with MiXCR; each CDR3 protein has one entry. The sample comprises roughly 1.7 million distinct CDR3 sequences, around 36% of which are singletons, and around 11% rests with the top ten. Sequences were obtained from blood. Source of these receptors: a woman in her 30s in good health.

This sequence joins TRBV20-1 and TRBJ1-2, with D hard to call. CDR3 length: 12 residues. Germline CDR1 and CDR2: DFQATT and SNEGSKA (reference sequence). Trimming took off 1 base at V and 8 bases at J, with 11 bases between the two ends. The CDR3 region has the DNA TGCAGTGCTAGAGGACTGCTGGTGGGCTACACCTTC. Encoded protein: CSARGLLVGYTF.

In its sample, this clonotype was seen a few times. The chain joins TRBV7-9 to TRBJ1-1; D is perhaps TRBD1 (5 bases). The germline CDR1 and CDR2 sequences are SEHNR and FQNEAQ (reference sequence). The CDR3 has 15 residues. V lost 4 bases and J lost 3, with 15 bases in between. CDR3 bases: TGTGCCAGCAGCTCGACCCAGGGCCTGTACACTGAAGCTTTCTTT. Translated: CASSSTQGLYTEAFF.

V gene TRBV6-5 combines with J gene TRBJ2-5; D perhaps matches TRBD1 (6 bases). The end of the DNA is better explained by TRBJ2-7, so the J call may be wrong. This CDR3 has 14 amino acids. Germline-derived CDR1 and CDR2 are MNHEY and SVGAGI. CDR3 bases: TGTGCCAGCAGCCGGACAGTCTTCCCCTACGAGCAGTACTTC. It encodes CASSRTVFPYEQYF.

A few counts support this clonotype. The chain is built from TRBV20-1 and TRBJ2-7; the D gene is possibly TRBD1 (5 bases). The CDR3 is 14 amino acids. The germline V gene encodes CDR1 DFQATT and CDR2 SNEGSKA (reference sequence). V shed 3 bases and J shed 7 bases, with 19 bases lying between them. The CDR3 loop is CSARSPRARGEQYF. Here the CDR3 DNA reads TGCAGTGCTAGGTCCCCCAGGGCGCGTGGAGAGCAGTACTTC.

This clonotype was seen a few times. V usage is TRBV12-3 or TRBV12-4 and J usage is TRBJ2-1; 8 bases line up with TRBD1. The J segment lost 5 bases and the V segment lost 1 base, leaving 10 bases of the junction unmatched. This CDR3 comprises 17 residues. CDR3 sequence: CASSLGRGQVKDNEQFF. CDR3 nucleotide sequence: TGTGCCAGCAGTTTAGGGAGGGGACAGGTAAAGGACAATGAGCAGTTCTTC.

This clonotype came up a few times. V is TRBV4-1 and J is TRBJ2-7, with 8 bases that match TRBD1. The CDR3 loop spans 14 amino acids. Germline V CDR1 and CDR2: MGHRA, YSYEKL. V lost 2 bases, J lost 5 bases, and 5 bases stayed unmatched. As DNA, the CDR3 is TGCGCCAGCAGCCAACCGGGACAGGCCCACGAGCAGTACTTC. Its translation is CASSQPGQAHEQYF.

This clonotype was counted only a few times. The V gene is TRBV7-8, the J gene TRBJ2-1, with 8 bases that match TRBD2. The V and J ends lost 1 base and 4 bases, in that order; junction bases with no gene match: 6. The CDR3 runs 16 residues. Germline values: CDR1 SGHVS, CDR2 FQNEAQ. CDR3 sequence reads: CASSLGIERGYNEQFF. The DNA for the CDR3 is TGTGCCAGCAGCTTAGGTATCGAGCGGGGGTACAATGAGCAGTTCTTC.

This clonotype was recorded a few times. V usage is TRBV9 and J usage is TRBJ2-3; 12 bases are a match to TRBD1. The CDR3 is 14 amino acids. V shed 4 bases, J shed 5 bases, and the junction held 2 bases outside the gene matches. CDR1 is SGDLS and CDR2 is YYNGEE in the germline V gene. The chain's CDR3 is CASSRDRGQDTQYF. The CDR3 coding sequence is TGTGCCAGCAGCAGGGACAGGGGGCAAGATACGCAGTATTTT. Full variable domain (outside the CDR3, taken from reference TRBV9 and TRBJ2-3): DSGVTQTPKHLITATGQRVTLRCSPRSGDLSVYWYQQSLDQGLQFLIQYYNGEERAKGNILERFSAQQFPDLHSELNLSSLELGDSALYFCASSRDRGQDTQYFGPGTRLTVL.

The CDR3 bases are TGCGCCAGCAGCCAAGATCCCAGCGGGATCACCTACGAGCAGTACTTC. As protein: CASSQDPSGITYEQYF. The J gene is TRBJ2-7, the V gene TRBV4-1; 7 bases map to TRBD2. Germline lookup yields CDR1 MGHRA and CDR2 YSYEKL. This CDR3 spans 16 amino acids. V lost 0 bases and J lost 2; bases outside the gene matches: 7.